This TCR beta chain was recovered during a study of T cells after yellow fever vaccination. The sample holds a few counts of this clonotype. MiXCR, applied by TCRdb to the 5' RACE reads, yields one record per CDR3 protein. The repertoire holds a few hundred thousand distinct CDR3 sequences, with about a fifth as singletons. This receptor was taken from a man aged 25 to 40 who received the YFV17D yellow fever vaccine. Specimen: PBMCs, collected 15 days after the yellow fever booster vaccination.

CDR3 sequence: CASSQDWTLADTQYF. CDR3 nucleotide sequence: TGCGCCAGCAGCCAAGACTGGACCTTGGCAGATACGCAGTATTTT. J is TRBJ2-3 and V is TRBV4-3; D not resolved. The germline V gene has CDR1 LGHNA and CDR2 YSLEER. Trimming stripped 0 bases from V and 4 bases from J, with 11 bases between. This CDR3 comprises 15 residues.